This T cell receptor beta chain derives from a study of blood T cell repertoires in COVID-19. Turning to the study itself: COVID-19 samples collected from the United States, Italy and Spain covered acute and convalescent phases. From T cells, B-cell-depleted T cells, or PBMCs came the material, which was cDNA or gDNA.

As processed by the authors: Using reference gene primer amplification, nucleated cell counts were estimated. The method was immunoSEQ multiplex PCR; TCRdb's version includes in-frame clones alone and lacks a portion of them. V and J calls and clone size follow that table, whereas D and trimming were derived from the DNA. There are about 210,000 clones in the sample; approximately 90% occur only once, and 1% to 1.5% lies in the top ten. The V and J ends lost 2 bases and 6 bases respectively, with 6 bases between them. The CDR3 is 12 residues long. CDR1 is MNHEY, CDR2 SVGAGI, per germline. The source is a man aged 30-40 years with acute or convalescent COVID-19. Material: peripheral blood. The chain joins TRBV6-5 to TRBJ2-3, with D tentatively TRBD1 (5 bases). The CDR3 DNA is TGTGCCAGCAGTTACAAGGGGGATACGCAGTATTTT. It translates to CASSYKGDTQYF.